This TCR beta chain derives from a study of control samples from healthy donors and cancer patients. TCRdb's copy holds only in-frame clones and misses some; the assay was immunoSEQ multiplex PCR. The profile covers about 140,000 clones, with more than 80% appearing a single time and under 9% taken by the ten largest. V was trimmed by 1 base and J by 5 bases, leaving 13 bases between them. This CDR3 has 15 amino acids. The V gene's germline CDR1 is MGHRA and CDR2 YSYEKL. The receptor was isolated from a man between 18 and 35 years old in good health. Sequenced sample: blood. The rearrangement links TRBV4-1 to TRBJ2-3, with D possibly TRBD2 on 5 matching bases. This chain's CDR3 is CASSQVAGVGDTQYF. DNA of the CDR3: TGCGCCAGCAGCCAAGTTGCCGGGGTGGGAGATACGCAGTATTTT.